The rows below give T cell receptor beta chains drawn from one sample of a study of T-cell reconstitution after alpha-beta-depleted transplantation in children. In TCRdb, the PCR reads were re-called with MiXCR into one record per CDR3 protein. Of about 98,000 distinct CDR3 sequences in the sample, about 22% were seen once. This material consisted of PBMCs, taken before TCRalphabeta/CD19-depleted stem cell transplant. The receptors originated from a boy aged 2-15 years with acute lymphoblastic leukemia, due to receive a stem cell transplant. The conserved cysteine and the conserved F or W are not part of the CDR3 here. Fields, in order: J gene, CDR3 length, V gene, CDR3 protein.

>TRBJ1-2|13|TRBV7-9
ASSLLGEANYGYT
>TRBJ2-1|13|TRBV4-1
ASSQVSGGANEQF
>TRBJ1-1|14|TRBV5-1
ASSSITGTANTEAF
>TRBJ2-1|15|TRBV6-2/TRBV6-3
ASSYPSGELDYNEQF
>TRBJ2-5|11|TRBV15
ATSTQGGETQY
>TRBJ2-3|13|TRBV13
ASSLLDTSTDTQY
>TRBJ2-2|10|TRBV29-1
SVILWGAELF
>TRBJ2-1|14|TRBV9
ASSVGGGQSYNEQF
>TRBJ1-2|12|TRBV7-8
ASRLSRAEERYT
>TRBJ2-7|13|TRBV20-1
SARTSGTDAYEQY
>TRBJ2-4|14|TRBV27
ASSTASGGAVNIQY
>TRBJ2-1|17|TRBV28
ASSLFFLVGGSVDNEQF
>TRBJ2-2|12|TRBV6-4
ASSAGLDHGELF
>TRBJ2-2|12|TRBV10-3
AISESLASGELF
>TRBJ2-1|12|TRBV12-3/TRBV12-4
ASSFSDRANEQF
>TRBJ2-2|13|TRBV6-1
ASTPGQGAAGELF
>TRBJ2-7|11|TRBV12-3/TRBV12-4
ASSRQVSYEQY
>TRBJ2-3|13|TRBV12-3/TRBV12-4
ASSLPGQGADTQY
>TRBJ2-3|14|TRBV28
ASSQSSGRARDTQY
>TRBJ2-5|10|TRBV12-3/TRBV12-4
ASLAVGETQY
>TRBJ2-7|10|TRBV7-2
ASSLSMNEQY
>TRBJ2-7|14|TRBV13
ASSFGQGTRSYEQY
>TRBJ2-1|19|TRBV4-1
ASSQEGWGDGLFSSYNEQF
>TRBJ2-2|12|TRBV20-1
SAPFGRNTGELF
>TRBJ2-3|12|TRBV5-1
ASSSDWYTDTQY
>TRBJ2-2|12|TRBV7-3
ASSLKRSTGELF
>TRBJ1-3|14|TRBV6-2/TRBV6-3
ASSPGREHSGNTIY
>TRBJ2-1|14|TRBV5-5
ASSLGWQGDYNEQF
>TRBJ1-5|12|TRBV15
ATSRGVGEQPQH
>TRBJ2-7|13|TRBV28
ASSLFFRATYEQY
>TRBJ1-5|11|TRBV18
ASSPESDQPQH
>TRBJ2-1|13|TRBV3-1
ASSTSSGINNEQF
>TRBJ2-2|12|TRBV18
ASSPSRNAGELF
>TRBJ2-7|12|TRBV9
ASSSGGGFYEQY